This T cell receptor beta chain was recorded in a study of blood T cell repertoires in COVID-19 (TCRdb year 2020). Describing the broader study: Collaborator samples came from the United States, Italy and Spain and covered acute and convalescent phases of COVID-19. The prospective study material was composed of cDNA or gDNA derived from T cells, B-cell-depleted T cells, or PBMCs. Subjects who had been exposed to COVID-19, were actively infected with it, or had recovered from it provided the deeply sampled blood TCRbeta repertoires that made up the dataset. A freely available public database, intended as a resource for researchers studying the immune response to SARS-CoV-2, is where the repertoires were released. The samples were drawn from the first 160 participants of the ongoing ImmuneRACE study and from more than 1,000 subjects provided by 6 global collaborators. The sample metadata nearly always contained a de-identified subject ID, COVID-19 status, age in years and sex. HLA class I and class II types, where available, came from metadata supplied by the sample provider rather than from assay-based typing. Summary of the overall study and its limitations: How much clinical and demographic metadata was included differed by source and by participant, and the metadata was provided uncurated.

From a lookup of the germline V gene, CDR1 and CDR2 are SGHTA and FQGNSA. Trimmed from V: 5 bases; trimmed from J: 5 bases; junction bases lacking a gene match: 9. The CDR3 runs 16 amino acids, cysteine and phenylalanine included. The retained sequence is limited to the CDR3, 48 bases, with the frame set at the first base. On this clone: Its specific antigen is unknown. One base away there is no much larger clone; base qualities are not given.

The immunoSEQ Assay, a bias-controlled multiplex PCR, was used to amplify TCRbeta CDR3 regions from genomic DNA. The study's processing was this. Nucleated cell counts per sample were estimated from amplification of reference gene primers within the assay. To quantify the absolute abundance of each unique TCRbeta CDR3 rearrangement, sequence reads were collapsed and filtered. For each sample, productive Simpson clonality was calculated as the square root of Simpson's diversity index across productive rearrangements. Drawn from immuneACCESS, this table holds only the in-frame rearrangements with V and J called that TCRdb kept. Clones are partly lost; checked studies trace under half to an unresolved V gene and leave the rest unexplained. Clone size and V and J calls were adopted from that table, with D and trimming inferred from the DNA. This sample holds 180,000 or so clones; over 75% were observed only once. Clones ranked in the top ten supply 8% to 13% of the sample.

Participants in the prospective study were enrolled through a virtual design, were aged roughly 18 to 100 years, and lived in approximately 24 United States geographic areas. Cohort assignment in the prospective study relied on participant-reported clinical history from a screening survey and a study questionnaire. Recovered participants in ImmuneRACE Cohort 3 were defined by two consecutive negative NP/OP PCR tests, clearance by a healthcare professional, or resolution of symptoms. Mobile phlebotomists in the prospective study collected whole blood, serum and a nasopharyngeal or oropharyngeal swab from every participant. Additional blood draws and questionnaires over an approximately two-month period could optionally be provided by prospective study participants. Blood samples from the prospective study were shipped frozen or at room temperature prior to DNA extraction.

The chain employs TRBV7-2 and TRBJ2-1, with 10 bases in between that match TRBD2. The source material was PBMCs or T cells enriched from blood (not recorded which). This receptor was identified in a man in his fifties or sixties who had recovered from COVID-19. The CDR3 amino acid sequence is: CASSPKGLATHNEQFF. Read as DNA, the sequence is TGTGCCAGCAGCCCGAAGGGACTAGCGACACACAATGAGCAGTTCTTC.